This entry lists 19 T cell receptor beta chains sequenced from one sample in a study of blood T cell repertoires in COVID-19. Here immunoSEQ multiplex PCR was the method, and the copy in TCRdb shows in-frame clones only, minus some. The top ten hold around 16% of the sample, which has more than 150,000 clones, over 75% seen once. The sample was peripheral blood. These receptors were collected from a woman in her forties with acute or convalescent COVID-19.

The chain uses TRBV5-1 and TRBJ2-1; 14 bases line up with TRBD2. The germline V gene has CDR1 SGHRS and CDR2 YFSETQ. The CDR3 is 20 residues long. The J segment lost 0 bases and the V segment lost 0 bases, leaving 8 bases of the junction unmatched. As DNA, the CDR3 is TGCGCCAGCAGCTTGGCCGGGGGACTAGCGGGGGTAGACTCCTACAATGAGCAGTTCTTC. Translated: CASSLAGGLAGVDSYNEQFF.

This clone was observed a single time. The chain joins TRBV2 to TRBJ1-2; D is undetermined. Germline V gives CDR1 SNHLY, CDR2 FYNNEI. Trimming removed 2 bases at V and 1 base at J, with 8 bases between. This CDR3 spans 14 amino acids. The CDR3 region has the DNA TGTGCCAGCAGTGAATTGGCGGATAACTATGGCTACACCTTC. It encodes CASSELADNYGYTF.

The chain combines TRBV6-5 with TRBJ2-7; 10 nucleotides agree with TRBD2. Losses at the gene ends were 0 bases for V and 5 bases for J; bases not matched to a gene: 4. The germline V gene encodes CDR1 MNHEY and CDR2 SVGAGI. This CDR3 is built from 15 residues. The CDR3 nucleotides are TGTGCCAGCAGTTACTCAACTAGCGGGACCGACGAGCAGTACTTC. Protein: CASSYSTSGTDEQYF.

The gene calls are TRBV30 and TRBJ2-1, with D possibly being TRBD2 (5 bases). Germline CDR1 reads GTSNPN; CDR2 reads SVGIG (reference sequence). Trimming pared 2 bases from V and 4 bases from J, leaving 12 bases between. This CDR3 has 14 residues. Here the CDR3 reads CAWSPGIRYNEQFF. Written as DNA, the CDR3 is TGTGCCTGGAGTCCGGGAATACGGTACAATGAGCAGTTCTTC.

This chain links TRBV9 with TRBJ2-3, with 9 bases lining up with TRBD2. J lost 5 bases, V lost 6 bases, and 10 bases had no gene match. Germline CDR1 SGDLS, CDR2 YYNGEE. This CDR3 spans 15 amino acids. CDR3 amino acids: CASNLAGAFGDTQYF. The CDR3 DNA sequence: TGTGCCAGCAACTTAGCGGGGGCGTTCGGAGATACGCAGTATTTT.

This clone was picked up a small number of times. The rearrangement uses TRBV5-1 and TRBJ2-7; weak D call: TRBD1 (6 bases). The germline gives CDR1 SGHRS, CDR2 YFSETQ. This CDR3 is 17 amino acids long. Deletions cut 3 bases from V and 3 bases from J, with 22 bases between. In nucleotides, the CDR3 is TGCGCCAGCAGCTCGTATACAGGGCCCTTAGGGGACTACGAGCAGTACTTC. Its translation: CASSSYTGPLGDYEQYF.

CDR3 nucleotides: TGTGCCAGCAGCGTAAGTCTAGCGGAAGACAATGAGCAGTTCTTC. It encodes CASSVSLAEDNEQFF. The chain links TRBV9 to TRBJ2-1, with 7 bases aligning to TRBD2. There are 15 residues in the CDR3. Per the germline V gene, CDR1 is SGDLS and CDR2 is YYNGEE. The V and J ends lost 1 base and 5 bases, in that order; junction bases with no gene match: 6.

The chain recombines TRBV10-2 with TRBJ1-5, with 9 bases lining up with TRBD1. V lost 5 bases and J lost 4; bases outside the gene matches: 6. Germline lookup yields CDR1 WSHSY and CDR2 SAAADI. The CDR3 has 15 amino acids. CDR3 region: CASSSGQGINQPQHF. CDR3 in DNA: TGCGCCAGCAGTTCGGGACAGGGTATAAATCAGCCCCAGCATTTT.

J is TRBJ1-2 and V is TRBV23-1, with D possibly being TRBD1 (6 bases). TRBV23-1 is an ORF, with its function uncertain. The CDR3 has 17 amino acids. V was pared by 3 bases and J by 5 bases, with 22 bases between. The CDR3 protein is CASSHCLTGIEIYGYTF. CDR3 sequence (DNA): TGCGCCAGCAGTCATTGCTTAACAGGGATTGAGATTTATGGCTACACCTTC.

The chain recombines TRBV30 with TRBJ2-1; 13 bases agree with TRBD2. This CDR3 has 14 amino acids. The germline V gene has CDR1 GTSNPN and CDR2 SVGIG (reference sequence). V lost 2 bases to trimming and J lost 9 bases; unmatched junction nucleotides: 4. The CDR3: CAWSPRTSGSEQFF. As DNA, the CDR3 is TGTGCCTGGAGTCCCCGGACTAGCGGGAGTGAGCAGTTCTTC. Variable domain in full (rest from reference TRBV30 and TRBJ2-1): SQTIHQWPATLVQPVGSPLSLECTVEGTSNPNLYWYRQAAGRGLQLLFYSVGIGQISSEVPQNLSASRPQDRQFILSSKKLLLSDSGFYLCAWSPRTSGSEQFFGPGTRLTVL.

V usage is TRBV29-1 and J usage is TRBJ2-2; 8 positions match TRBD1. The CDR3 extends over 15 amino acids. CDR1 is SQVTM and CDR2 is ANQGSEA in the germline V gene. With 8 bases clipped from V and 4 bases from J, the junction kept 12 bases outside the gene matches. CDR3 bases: TGCAGCTCAGGGAGGACAGGGTCGCGCACCGGGGAGCTGTTTTTT. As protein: CSSGRTGSRTGELFF.

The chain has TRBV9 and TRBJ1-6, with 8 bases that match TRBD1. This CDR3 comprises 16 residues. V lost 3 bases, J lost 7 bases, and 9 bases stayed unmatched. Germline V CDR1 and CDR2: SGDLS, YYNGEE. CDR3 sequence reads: CASSARGQGANSPLHF. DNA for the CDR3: TGTGCCAGCAGCGCACGGGGTCAGGGGGCAAATTCACCCCTCCACTTT. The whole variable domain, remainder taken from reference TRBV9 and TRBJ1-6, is DSGVTQTPKHLITATGQRVTLRCSPRSGDLSVYWYQQSLDQGLQFLIQYYNGEERAKGNILERFSAQQFPDLHSELNLSSLELGDSALYFCASSARGQGANSPLHFGNGTRLTVT.

CDR3 sequence: CASSLAGGSGANVLTF. The CDR3 nucleotides read TGTGCCAGCAGCTTGGCCGGTGGGAGTGGGGCCAACGTCCTGACTTTC. V is TRBV5-4 and J is TRBJ2-6, with a weak D call TRBD2 (5 bases). CDR1 SGHNT and CDR2 YYREEE come from the germline V gene (reference sequence). The CDR3 sequence is 16 residues long. Trimming took off 0 bases at V and 3 bases at J, with 10 bases between the two ends.

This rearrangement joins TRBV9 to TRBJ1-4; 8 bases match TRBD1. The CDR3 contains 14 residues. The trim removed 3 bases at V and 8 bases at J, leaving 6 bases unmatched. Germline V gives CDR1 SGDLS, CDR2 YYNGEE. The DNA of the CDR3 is TGTGCCAGCAGCGCGGGGACAGGAAACGAAAAACTGTTTTTT. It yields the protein CASSAGTGNEKLFF.

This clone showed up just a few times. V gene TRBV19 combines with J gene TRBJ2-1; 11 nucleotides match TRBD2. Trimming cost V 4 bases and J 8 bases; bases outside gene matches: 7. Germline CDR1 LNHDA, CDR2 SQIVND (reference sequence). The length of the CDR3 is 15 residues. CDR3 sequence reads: CASSKTSGIWDEQFF. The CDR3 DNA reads TGTGCCAGTAGTAAGACTAGCGGGATATGGGATGAGCAGTTCTTC.

As DNA, the CDR3 is TGCGCCAGCAGCTTGGAATCAGGATCCTATGGCTACACCTTC. It translates to CASSLESGSYGYTF. This chain links TRBV5-1 with TRBJ1-2; no clear D gene. This CDR3 comprises 14 residues. In germline, CDR1 is SGHRS, CDR2 YFSETQ. V was pared by 0 bases and J by 4 bases, with 10 bases between. The variable domain in full, completed from reference TRBV5-1 and TRBJ1-2, reads KAGVTQTPRYLIKTRGQQVTLSCSPISGHRSVSWYQQTPGQGLQFLFEYFSETQRNKGNFPGRFSGRQFSNSRSEMNVSTLELGDSALYLCASSLESGSYGYTFGSGTRLTVV.

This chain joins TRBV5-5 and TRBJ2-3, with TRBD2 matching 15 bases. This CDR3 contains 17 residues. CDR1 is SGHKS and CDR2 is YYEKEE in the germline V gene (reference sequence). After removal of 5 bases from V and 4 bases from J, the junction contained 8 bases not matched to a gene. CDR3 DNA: TGTGCCAGCAGTACCGGGACTAGCGGGGGGTGGCCAGATACGCAGTATTTT. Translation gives CASSTGTSGGWPDTQYF.

The chain's CDR3 is CASSPQTGAYTEAFF. The DNA of the CDR3 is TGTGCCAGCAGCCCCCAGACAGGGGCGTACACTGAAGCTTTCTTT. The genes are TRBV7-2 and TRBJ1-1; TRBD1 matches at 8 bases. Germline V gives CDR1 SGHTA, CDR2 FQGNSA. Unmatched junction bases numbered 8, after V lost 5 bases and J lost 3 bases. The CDR3 is made up of 15 amino acids.

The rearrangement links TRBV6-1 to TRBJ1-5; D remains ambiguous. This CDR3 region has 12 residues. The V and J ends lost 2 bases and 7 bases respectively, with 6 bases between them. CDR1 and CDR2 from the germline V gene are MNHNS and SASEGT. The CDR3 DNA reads TGTGCCAGCAGTGAACTTCCGCAGCCCCAGCATTTT. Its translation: CASSELPQPQHF.